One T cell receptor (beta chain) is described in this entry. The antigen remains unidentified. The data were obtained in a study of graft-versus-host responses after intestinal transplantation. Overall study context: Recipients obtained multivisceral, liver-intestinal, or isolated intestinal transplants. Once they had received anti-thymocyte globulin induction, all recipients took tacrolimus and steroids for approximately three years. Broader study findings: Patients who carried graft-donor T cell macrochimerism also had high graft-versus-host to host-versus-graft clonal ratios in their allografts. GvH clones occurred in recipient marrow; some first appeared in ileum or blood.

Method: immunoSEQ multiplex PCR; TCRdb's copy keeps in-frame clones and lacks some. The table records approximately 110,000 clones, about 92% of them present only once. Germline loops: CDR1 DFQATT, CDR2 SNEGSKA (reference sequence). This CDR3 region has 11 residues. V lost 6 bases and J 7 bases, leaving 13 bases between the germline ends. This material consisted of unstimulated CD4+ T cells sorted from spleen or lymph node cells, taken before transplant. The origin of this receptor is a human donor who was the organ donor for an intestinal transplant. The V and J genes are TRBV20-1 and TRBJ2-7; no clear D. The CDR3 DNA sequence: TGCAGTGCCCCGATGTTGGGGGAGCAGTACTTC. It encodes CSAPMLGEQYF.